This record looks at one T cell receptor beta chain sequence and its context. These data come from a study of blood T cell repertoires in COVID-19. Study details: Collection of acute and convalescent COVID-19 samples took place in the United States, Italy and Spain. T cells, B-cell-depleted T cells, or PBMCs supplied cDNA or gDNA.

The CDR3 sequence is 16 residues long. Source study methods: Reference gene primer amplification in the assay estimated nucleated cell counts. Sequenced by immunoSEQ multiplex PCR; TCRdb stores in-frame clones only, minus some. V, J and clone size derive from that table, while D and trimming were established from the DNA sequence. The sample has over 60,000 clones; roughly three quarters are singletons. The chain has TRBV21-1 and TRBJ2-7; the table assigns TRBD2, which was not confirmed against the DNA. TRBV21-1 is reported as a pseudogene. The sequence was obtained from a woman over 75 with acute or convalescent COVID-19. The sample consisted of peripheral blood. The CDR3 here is CASSAILAGTSYEQYF. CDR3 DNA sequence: TGTGCCAGCAGCGCTATTCTAGCGGGGACGTCCTACGAGCAGTACTTC.